This TCR beta chain is from a study of glioma-infiltrating T cells after dendritic cell vaccination. For the study at large: Monocyte-derived dendritic cells, cultured approximately seven days with IL-4 and GM-CSF, were pulsed with autologous tumor lysate.

This clone was counted a few times. The same CDR3 also results from other DNA sequences found in this sample. None of the glioblastoma patients had an isocitrate dehydrogenase mutation. PBMC were collected before vaccination, two weeks after the third vaccination, and at progression. Profiled with immunoSEQ multiplex PCR; TCRdb holds only in-frame clones, not every one. The data contain about 73,000 clones, roughly 80% of them singletons. Per the germline V gene, CDR1 is SGHDN and CDR2 is FVKESK. V gave up 4 bases and J gave up 3 bases; unmatched junction bases: 4. This CDR3 is built from 14 residues. The chain carries TRBV14 and TRBJ2-3; TRBD1 agrees at 7 bases. Sequencing was performed on blood, taken before dendritic cell vaccination. The sequence came from a human donor with glioblastoma. The chain's CDR3 is CASSPYRGTDTQYF. For the CDR3, the DNA is TGTGCCAGCAGCCCGTACAGGGGTACAGATACGCAGTATTTT.